This T cell receptor (beta chain) was retrieved from a study of human T cells and chemical hapten exposure. In the study overall: DPC 0.01% went on the upper back by patch test, with reading at 6 days. General study findings and limits: The donor cohort had alopecia, so its immune response may not match that of healthy people. Patch test score tracked positively with PT1 expanded TCR counts.

CDR1 and CDR2 (germline): SGHAT, FQNNGV. The germline V and J ends were trimmed by 5 bases and 6 bases, with 14 bases remaining between them. This CDR3 contains 14 residues. As concerns this clonotype: Its antigen remains unknown.

TCRdb reprocessed the RACE reads via MiXCR and lists one record per CDR3 protein. The profile covers approximately 73,000 distinct CDR3 sequences, with about 9.3% appearing a single time and around 1.3% taken by the ten largest. Time point in this sample: patch test 1, 2 weeks after DPC sensitization. This sample's treatment: therapeutic diphenylcyclopropenone sensitization with weekly scalp DPC. Unseparated into fractions, whole blood served as the source from which total RNA was extracted. The input for sequencing was whole blood, taken in connection with sensitization to the hapten diphenylcyclopropenone (DPC). This chain uses TRBV11-2 with TRBJ1-3, with TRBD1 as a possible D gene (5 bases). This sequence was found in a woman aged 45 to 65 with alopecia areata. Some clones in this sample may be carry-over from other donors' samples. The CDR3 bases are TGTGCCAGCAGCCCTCGACAGAAAGAAAACACCATATATTTT. This encodes CASSPRQKENTIYF.